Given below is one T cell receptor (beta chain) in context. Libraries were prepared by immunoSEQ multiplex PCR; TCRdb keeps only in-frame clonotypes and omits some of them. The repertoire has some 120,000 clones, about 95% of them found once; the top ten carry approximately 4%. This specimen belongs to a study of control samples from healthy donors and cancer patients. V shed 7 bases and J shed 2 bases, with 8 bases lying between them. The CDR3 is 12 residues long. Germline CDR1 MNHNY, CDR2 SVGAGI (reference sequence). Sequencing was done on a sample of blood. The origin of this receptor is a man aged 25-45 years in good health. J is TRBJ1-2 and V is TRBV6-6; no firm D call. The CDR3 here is CASKTENYGYTF. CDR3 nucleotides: TGTGCCAGCAAAACCGAGAACTATGGCTACACCTTC.